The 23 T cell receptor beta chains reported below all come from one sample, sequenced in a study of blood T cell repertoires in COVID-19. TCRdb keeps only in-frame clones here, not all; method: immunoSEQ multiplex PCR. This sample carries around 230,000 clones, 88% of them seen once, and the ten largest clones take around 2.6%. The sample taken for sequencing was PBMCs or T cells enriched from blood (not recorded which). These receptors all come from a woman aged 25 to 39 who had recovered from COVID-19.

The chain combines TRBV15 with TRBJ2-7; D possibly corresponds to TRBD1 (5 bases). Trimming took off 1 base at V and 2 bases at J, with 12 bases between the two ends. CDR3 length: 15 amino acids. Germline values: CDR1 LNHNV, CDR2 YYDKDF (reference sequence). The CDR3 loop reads CATSRVQGIAYEQYF. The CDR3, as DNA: TGTGCCACCAGCAGAGTTCAGGGAATAGCCTACGAGCAGTACTTC.

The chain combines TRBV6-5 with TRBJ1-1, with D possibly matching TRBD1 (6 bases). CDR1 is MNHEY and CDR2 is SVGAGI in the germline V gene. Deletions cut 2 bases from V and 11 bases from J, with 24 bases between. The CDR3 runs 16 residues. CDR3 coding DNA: TGTGCCAGCAGTTACGAACCACAGGGAGGGATTTTTATGGCTTTCTTT. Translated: CASSYEPQGGIFMAFF.

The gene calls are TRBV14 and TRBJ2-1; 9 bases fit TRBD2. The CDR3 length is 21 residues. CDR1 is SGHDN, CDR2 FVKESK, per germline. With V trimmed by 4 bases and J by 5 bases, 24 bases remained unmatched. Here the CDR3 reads CASSPGLSGGDLKNLNNEQFF. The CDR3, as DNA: TGTGCCAGCAGCCCAGGGCTTAGCGGGGGCGATCTTAAGAACTTGAACAATGAGCAGTTCTTC.

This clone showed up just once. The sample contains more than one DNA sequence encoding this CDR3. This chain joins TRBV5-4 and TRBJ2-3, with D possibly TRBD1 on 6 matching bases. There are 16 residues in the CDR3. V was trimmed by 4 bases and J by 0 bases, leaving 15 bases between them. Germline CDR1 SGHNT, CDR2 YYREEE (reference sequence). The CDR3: CASSPQGRGSTDTQYF. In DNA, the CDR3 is TGTGCCAGCAGCCCCCAGGGTAGGGGGAGCACAGATACGCAGTATTTT.

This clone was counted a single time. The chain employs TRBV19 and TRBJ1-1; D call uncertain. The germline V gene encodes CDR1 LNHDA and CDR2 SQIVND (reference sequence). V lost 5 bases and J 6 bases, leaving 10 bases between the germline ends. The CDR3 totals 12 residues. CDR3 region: CASSPGRAEAFF. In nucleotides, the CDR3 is TGTGCCAGTAGTCCGGGGAGAGCTGAAGCTTTCTTT.

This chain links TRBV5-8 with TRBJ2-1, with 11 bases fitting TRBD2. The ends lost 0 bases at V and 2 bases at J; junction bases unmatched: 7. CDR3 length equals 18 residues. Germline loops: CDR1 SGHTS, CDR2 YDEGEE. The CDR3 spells CASSLEVSGGAPYNEQFF. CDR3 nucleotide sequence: TGTGCCAGCAGCTTGGAGGTTAGCGGGGGGGCCCCCTACAATGAGCAGTTCTTC.

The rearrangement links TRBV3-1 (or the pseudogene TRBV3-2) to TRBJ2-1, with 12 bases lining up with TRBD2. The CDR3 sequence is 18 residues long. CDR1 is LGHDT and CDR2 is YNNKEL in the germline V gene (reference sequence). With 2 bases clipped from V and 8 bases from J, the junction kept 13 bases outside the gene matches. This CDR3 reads CASSQSPRSSGGAHEQFF. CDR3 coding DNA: TGTGCCAGCAGCCAATCACCCCGCTCTAGCGGGGGGGCCCATGAGCAGTTCTTC.

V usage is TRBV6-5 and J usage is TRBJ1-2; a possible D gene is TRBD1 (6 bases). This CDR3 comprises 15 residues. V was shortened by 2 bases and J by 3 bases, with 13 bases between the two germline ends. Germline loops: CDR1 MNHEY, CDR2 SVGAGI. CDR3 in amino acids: CASSYGGSADYGYTF. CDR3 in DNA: TGTGCCAGCAGTTACGGGGGCAGTGCTGACTATGGCTACACCTTC.

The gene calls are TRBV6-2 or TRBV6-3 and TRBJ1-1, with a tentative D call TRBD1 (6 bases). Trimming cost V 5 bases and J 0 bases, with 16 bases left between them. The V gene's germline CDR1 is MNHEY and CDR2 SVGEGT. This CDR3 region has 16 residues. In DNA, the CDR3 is TGTGCCAGCAGTCTGGGGGCAGGGACCATGAACACTGAAGCTTTCTTT. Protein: CASSLGAGTMNTEAFF.

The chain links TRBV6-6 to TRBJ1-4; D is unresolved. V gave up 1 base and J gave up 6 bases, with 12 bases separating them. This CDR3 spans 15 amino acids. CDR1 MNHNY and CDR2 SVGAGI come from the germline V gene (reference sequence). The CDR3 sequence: CASSYYGRRDEKLFF. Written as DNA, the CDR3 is TGTGCCAGCAGTTACTATGGGAGGAGGGATGAAAAACTGTTTTTT.

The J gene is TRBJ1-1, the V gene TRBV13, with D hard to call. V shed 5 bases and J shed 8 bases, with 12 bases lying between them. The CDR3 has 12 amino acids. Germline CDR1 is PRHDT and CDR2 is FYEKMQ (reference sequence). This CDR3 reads CASSPEGVEAFF. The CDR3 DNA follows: TGTGCCAGCAGCCCCGAGGGAGTAGAAGCTTTCTTT.

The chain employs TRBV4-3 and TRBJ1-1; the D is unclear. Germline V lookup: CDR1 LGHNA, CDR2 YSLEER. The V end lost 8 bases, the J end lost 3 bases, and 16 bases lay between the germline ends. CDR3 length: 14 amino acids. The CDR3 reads CASSVSSQYTEAFF. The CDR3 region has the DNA TGCGCCAGCTCCGTATCATCACAGTACACTGAAGCTTTCTTT.

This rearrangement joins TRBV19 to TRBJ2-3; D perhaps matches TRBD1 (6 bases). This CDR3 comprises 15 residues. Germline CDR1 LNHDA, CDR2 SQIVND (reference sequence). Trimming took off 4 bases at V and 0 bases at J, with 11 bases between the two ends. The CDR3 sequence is CASSKGQPSTDTQYF. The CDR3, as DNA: TGTGCCAGTAGTAAAGGACAGCCTAGCACAGATACGCAGTATTTT.

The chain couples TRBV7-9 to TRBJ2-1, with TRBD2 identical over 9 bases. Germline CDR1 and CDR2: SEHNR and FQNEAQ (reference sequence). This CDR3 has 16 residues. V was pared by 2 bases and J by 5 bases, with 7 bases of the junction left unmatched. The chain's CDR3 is CASSLRSGGTNNEQFF. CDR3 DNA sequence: TGTGCCAGCAGCTTACGGAGCGGGGGGACTAACAATGAGCAGTTCTTC.

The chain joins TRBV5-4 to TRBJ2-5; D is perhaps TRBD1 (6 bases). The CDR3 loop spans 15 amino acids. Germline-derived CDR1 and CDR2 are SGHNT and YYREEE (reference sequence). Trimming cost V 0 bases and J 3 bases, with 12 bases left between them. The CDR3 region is CASSLEVGAEETQYF. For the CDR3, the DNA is TGTGCCAGCAGCTTGGAGGTGGGGGCGGAAGAGACCCAGTACTTC.

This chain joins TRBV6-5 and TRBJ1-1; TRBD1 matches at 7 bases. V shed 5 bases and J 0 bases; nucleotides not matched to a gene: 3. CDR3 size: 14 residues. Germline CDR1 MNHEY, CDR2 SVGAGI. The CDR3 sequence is CASSLTGLNTEAFF. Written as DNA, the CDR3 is TGTGCCAGCAGTCTGACAGGGTTGAACACTGAAGCTTTCTTT.

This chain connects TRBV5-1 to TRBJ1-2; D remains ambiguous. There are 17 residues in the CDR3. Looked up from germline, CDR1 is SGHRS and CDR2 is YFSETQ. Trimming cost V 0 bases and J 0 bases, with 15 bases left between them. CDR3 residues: CASSLARADIANYGYTF. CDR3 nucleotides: TGCGCCAGCAGCTTGGCACGAGCCGATATAGCTAACTATGGCTACACCTTC.

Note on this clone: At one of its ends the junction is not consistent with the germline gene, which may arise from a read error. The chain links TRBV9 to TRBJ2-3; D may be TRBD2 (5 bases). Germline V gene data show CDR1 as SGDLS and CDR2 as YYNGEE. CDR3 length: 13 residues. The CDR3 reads CASSDQATDTQYF. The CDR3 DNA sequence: TGTGCCAGTAGCGATCAGGCCACAGATACGCAGTATTTT.

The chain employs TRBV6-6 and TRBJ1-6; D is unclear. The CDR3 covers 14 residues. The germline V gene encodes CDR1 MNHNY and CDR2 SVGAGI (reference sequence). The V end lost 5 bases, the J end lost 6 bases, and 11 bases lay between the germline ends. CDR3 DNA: TGTGCCAGCAGTCAGAGGATGACTAATTCACCCCTCCACTTT. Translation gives CASSQRMTNSPLHF.

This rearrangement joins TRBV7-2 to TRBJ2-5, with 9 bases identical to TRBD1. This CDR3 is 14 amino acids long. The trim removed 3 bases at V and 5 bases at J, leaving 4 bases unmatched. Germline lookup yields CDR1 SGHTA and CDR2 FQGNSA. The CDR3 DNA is TGTGCCAGCAGCTTCACAGGGGGCGGGGAGACCCAGTACTTC. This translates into CASSFTGGGETQYF.

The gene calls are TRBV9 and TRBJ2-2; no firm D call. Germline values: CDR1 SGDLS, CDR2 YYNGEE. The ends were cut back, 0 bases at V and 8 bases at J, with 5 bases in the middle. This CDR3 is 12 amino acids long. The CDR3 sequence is CASSVVLGELFF. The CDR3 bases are TGTGCCAGCAGCGTAGTCTTGGGGGAGCTGTTTTTT.

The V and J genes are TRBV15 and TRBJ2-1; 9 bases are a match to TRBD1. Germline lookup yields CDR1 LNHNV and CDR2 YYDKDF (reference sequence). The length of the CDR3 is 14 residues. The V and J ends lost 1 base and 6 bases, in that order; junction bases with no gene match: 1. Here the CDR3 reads CATSRGDRVNEQFF. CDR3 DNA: TGTGCCACCAGCAGAGGGGACAGGGTCAATGAGCAGTTCTTC.

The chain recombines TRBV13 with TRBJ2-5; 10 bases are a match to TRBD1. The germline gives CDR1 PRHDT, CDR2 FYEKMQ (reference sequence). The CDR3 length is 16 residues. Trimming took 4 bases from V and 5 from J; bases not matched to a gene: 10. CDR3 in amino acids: CASSYRQGAGLETQYF. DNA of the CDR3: TGTGCCAGCAGCTACCGACAGGGGGCCGGGCTTGAGACCCAGTACTTC.